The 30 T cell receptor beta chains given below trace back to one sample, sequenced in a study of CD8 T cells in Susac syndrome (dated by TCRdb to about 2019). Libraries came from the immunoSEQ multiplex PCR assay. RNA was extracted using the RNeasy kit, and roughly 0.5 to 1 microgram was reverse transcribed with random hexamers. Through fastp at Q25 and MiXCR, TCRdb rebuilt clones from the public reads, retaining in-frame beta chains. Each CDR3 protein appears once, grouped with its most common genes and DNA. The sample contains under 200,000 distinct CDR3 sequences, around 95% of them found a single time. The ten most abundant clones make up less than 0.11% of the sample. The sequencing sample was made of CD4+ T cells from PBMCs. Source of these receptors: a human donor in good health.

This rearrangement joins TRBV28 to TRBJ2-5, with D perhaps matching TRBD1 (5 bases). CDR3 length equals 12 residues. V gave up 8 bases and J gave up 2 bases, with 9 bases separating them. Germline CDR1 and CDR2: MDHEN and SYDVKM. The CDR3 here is CASVAGQETQYF. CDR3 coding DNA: TGTGCCAGCGTGGCAGGGCAAGAGACCCAGTACTTC.

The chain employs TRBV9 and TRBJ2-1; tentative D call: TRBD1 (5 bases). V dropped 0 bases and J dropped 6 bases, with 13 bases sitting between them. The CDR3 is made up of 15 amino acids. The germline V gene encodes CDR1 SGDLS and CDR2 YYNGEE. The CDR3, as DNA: TGTGCCAGCAGCGTAGGTAGGGGTCACAGCAATGAGCAGTTCTTC. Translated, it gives CASSVGRGHSNEQFF.

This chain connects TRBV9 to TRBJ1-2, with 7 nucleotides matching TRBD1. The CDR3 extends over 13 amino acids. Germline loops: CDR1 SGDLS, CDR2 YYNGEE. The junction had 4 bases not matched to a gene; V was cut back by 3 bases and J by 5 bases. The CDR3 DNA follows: TGTGCCAGCAGCGGATTACAGGGGTATGGCTACACCTTC. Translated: CASSGLQGYGYTF.

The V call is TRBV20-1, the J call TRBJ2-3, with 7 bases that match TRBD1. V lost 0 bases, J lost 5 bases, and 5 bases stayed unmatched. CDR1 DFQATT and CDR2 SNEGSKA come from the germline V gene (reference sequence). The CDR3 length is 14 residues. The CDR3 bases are TGCAGTGCTAGAGACGACAGGGCTGGAGATACGCAGTATTTT. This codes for CSARDDRAGDTQYF.

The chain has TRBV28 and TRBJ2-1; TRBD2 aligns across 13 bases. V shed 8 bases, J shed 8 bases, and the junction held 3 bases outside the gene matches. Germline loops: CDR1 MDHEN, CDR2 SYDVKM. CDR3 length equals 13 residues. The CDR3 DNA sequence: TGTGCCAGCCGGACTAGCGGGAGCTATGAGCAGTTCTTC. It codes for CASRTSGSYEQFF.

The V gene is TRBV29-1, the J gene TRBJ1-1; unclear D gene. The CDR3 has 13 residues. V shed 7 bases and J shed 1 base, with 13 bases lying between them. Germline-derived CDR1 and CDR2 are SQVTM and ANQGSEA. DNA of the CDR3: TGCAGCGCTGTGGACGTCTCGAACACTGAAGCTTTCTTT. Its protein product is CSAVDVSNTEAFF.

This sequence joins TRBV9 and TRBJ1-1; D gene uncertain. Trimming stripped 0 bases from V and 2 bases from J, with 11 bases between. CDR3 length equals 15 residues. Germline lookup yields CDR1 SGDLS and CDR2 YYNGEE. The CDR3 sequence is CASSVDTAFNTEAFF. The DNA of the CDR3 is TGTGCCAGCAGCGTAGACACGGCATTCAACACTGAAGCTTTCTTT. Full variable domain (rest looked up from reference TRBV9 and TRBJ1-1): DSGVTQTPKHLITATGQRVTLRCSPRSGDLSVYWYQQSLDQGLQFLIQYYNGEERAKGNILERFSAQQFPDLHSELNLSSLELGDSALYFCASSVDTAFNTEAFFGQGTRLTVV.

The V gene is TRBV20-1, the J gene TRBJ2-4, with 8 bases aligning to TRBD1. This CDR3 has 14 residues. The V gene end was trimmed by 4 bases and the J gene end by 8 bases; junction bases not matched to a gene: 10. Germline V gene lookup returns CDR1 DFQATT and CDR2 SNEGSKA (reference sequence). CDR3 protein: CSANFGQGRYIQYF. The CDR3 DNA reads TGCAGTGCTAATTTCGGACAGGGTAGATACATTCAGTACTTC.

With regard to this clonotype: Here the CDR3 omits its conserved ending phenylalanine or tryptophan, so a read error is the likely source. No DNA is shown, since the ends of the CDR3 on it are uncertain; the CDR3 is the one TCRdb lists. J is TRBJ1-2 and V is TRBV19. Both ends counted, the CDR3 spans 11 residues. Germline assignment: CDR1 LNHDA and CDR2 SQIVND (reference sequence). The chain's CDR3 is CASGYLGPLSS.

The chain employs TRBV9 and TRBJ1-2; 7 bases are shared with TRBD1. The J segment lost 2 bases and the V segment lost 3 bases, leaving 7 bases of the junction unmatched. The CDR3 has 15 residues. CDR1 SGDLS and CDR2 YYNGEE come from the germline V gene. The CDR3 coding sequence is TGTGCCAGCAGCGCCTCGACAGGGCTCAACTATGGCTACACCTTC. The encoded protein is CASSASTGLNYGYTF.

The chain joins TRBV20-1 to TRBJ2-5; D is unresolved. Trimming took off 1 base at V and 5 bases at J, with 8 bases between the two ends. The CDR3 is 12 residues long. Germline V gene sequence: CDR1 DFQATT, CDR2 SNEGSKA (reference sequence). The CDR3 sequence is CSARASVETQYF. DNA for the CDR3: TGCAGTGCTAGAGCGTCCGTTGAGACCCAGTACTTC.

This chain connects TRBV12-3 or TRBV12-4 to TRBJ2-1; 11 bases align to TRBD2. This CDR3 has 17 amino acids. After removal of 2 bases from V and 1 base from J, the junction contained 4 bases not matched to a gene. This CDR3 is CASSLRLAGLSYNEQFF. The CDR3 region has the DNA TGTGCCAGCAGTTTAAGACTAGCGGGGTTATCCTACAATGAGCAGTTCTTC.

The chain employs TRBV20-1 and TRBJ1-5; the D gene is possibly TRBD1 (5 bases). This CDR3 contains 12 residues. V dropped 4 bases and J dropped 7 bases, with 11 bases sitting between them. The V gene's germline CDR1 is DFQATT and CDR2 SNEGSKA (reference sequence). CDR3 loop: CSAKSGNQPQHF. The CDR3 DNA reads TGCAGTGCTAAATCAGGGAACCAGCCCCAGCATTTT.

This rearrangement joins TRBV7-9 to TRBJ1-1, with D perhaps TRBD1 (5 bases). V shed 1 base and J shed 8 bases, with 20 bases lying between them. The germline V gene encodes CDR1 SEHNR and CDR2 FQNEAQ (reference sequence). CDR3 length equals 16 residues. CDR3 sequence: CASSLGAGPRTSEAFF. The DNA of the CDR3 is TGTGCCAGCAGCTTAGGGGCGGGGCCCCGAACGTCGGAAGCTTTCTTT.

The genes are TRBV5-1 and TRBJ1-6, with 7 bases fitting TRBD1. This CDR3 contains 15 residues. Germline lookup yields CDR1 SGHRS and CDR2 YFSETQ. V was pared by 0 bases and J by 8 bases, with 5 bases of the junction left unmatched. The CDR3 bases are TGCGCCAGCAGCTTGGAAGGGACAGCTGATTCACCCCTCCACTTT. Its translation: CASSLEGTADSPLHF.

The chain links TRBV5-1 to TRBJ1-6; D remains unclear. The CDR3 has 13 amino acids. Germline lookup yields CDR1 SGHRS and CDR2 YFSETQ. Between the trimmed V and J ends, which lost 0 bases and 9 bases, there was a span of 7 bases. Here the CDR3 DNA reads TGCGCCAGCAGCTTGGATCTGGGTTCACCCCTCCACTTT. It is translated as CASSLDLGSPLHF.

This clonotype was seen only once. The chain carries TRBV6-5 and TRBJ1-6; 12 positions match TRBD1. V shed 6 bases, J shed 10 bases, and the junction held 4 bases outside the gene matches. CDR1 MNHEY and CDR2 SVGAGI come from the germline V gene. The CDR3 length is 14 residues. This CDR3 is CASSRDRGPSPLHF. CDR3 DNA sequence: TGTGCCAGCAGCCGGGACAGGGGGCCCTCACCCCTCCACTTT.

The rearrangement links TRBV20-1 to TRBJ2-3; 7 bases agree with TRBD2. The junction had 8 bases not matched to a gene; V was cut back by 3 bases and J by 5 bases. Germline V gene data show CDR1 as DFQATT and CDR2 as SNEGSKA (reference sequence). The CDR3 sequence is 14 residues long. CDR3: CSASHRDYEDTQYF. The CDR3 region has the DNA TGCAGTGCTAGTCATAGGGACTACGAAGATACGCAGTATTTT.

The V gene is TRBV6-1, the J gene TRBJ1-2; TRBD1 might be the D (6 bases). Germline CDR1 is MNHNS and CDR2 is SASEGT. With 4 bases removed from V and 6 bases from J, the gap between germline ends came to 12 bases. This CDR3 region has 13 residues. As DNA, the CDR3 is TGTGCCAGCAGTGTACAGGGAAGGAATGGCTACACCTTC. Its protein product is CASSVQGRNGYTF.

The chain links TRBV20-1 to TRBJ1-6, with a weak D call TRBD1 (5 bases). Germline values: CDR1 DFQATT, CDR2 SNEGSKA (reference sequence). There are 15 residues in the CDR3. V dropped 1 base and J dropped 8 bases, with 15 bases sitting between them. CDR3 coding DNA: TGCAGTGCTAGAGCCGCGACAGAAAGAGATTCACCCCTCCACTTT. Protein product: CSARAATERDSPLHF.

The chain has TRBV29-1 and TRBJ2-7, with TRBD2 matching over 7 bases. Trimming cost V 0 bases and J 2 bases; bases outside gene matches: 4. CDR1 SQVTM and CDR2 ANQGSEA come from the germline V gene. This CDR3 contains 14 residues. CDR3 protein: CSVEDASGTYEQYF. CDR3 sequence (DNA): TGCAGCGTTGAAGATGCTAGCGGTACCTACGAGCAGTACTTC.

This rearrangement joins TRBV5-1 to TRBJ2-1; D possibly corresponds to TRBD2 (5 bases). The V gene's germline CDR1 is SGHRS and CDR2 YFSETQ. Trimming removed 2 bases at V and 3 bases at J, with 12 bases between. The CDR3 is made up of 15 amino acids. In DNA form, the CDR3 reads TGCGCCAGCAGCTTCCGGGCGGGCAGCTACAATGAGCAGTTCTTC. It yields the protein CASSFRAGSYNEQFF.

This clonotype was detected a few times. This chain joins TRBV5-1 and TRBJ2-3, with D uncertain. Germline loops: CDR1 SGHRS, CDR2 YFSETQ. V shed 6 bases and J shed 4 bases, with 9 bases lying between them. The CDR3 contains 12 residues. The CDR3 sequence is CASNRVPDTQYF. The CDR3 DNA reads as TGCGCCAGCAACCGGGTCCCAGATACGCAGTATTTT.

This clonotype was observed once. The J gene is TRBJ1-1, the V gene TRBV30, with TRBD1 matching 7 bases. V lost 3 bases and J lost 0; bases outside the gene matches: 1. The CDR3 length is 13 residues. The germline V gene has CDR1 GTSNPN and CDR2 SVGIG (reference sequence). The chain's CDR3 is CAWRTGLNTEAFF. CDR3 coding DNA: TGTGCCTGGAGGACAGGGTTGAACACTGAAGCTTTCTTT.

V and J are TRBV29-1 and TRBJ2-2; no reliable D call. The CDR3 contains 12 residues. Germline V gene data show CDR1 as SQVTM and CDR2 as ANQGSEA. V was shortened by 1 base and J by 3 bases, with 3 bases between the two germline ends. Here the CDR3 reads CSVEGYTGELFF. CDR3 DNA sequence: TGCAGCGTTGAAGGGTACACCGGGGAGCTGTTTTTT.

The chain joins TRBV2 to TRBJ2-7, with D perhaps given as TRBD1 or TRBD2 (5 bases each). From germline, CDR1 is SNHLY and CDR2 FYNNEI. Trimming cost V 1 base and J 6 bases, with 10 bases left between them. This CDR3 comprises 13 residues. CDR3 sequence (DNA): TGTGCCAGCAGTGAAGGGGGGACCGCCGAGCAGTACGTC. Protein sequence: CASSEGGTAEQYV.

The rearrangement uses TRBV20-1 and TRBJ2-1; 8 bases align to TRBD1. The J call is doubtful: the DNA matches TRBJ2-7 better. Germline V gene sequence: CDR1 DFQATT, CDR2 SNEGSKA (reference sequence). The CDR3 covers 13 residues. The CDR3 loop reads CSAEVQGAVEQYV. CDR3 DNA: TGCAGTGCTGAAGTCCAGGGGGCGGTAGAGCAGTACGTC.

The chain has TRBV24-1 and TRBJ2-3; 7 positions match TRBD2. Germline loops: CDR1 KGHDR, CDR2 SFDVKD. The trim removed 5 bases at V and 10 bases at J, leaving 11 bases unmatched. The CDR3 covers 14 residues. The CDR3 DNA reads TGTGCCACCAGTGGGGGGGGTTGGTCCTCGTCGCAGTATTTT. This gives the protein CATSGGGWSSSQYF.

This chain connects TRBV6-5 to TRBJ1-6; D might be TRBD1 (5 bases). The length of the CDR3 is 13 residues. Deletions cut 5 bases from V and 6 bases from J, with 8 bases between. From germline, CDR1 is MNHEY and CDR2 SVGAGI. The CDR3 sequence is CASSGGPNSPLHF. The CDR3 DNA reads TGTGCCAGCAGTGGGGGTCCTAATTCACCCCTCCACTTT.

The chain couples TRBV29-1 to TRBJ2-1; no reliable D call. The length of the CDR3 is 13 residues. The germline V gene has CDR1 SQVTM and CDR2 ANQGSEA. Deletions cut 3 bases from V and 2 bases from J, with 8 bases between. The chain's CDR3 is CSVEADTYNEQFF. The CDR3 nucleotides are TGCAGCGTTGAGGCGGATACCTACAATGAGCAGTTCTTC.